The present TCR beta chain was sequenced within a study of T cell responses to AZD1222 COVID-19 vaccine. V lost 5 bases, J lost 4 bases, and 9 bases stayed unmatched. The CDR3 loop spans 16 amino acids. Germline CDR1 is SGHNT and CDR2 is YENEEA. The assay was immunoSEQ multiplex PCR, and TCRdb's table has in-frame clones only and misses some. The sample yields 90,000 to 150,000 clones, roughly nine tenths seen once. Specimen: peripheral blood, collected on day 0 of AZD1222 vaccination. The sequence was obtained from an adult in good health. The rearrangement links TRBV11-3 to TRBJ2-1, with 9 bases matching TRBD1. DNA of the CDR3: TGTGCCAGCAGCCCAGGGGGGACAGGGCGATACAATGAGCAGTTCTTC. Amino acids: CASSPGGTGRYNEQFF.